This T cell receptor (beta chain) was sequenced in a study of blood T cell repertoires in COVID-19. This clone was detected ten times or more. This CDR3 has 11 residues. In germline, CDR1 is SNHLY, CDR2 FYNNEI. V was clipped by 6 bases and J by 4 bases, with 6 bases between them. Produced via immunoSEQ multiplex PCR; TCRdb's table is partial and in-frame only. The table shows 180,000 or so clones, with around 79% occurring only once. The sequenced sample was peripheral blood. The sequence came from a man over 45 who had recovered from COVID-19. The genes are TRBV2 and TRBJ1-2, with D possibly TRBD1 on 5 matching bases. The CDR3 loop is CASSGGYGYTF. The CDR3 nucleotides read TGTGCCAGCAGCGGGGGCTATGGCTACACCTTC.